The entry that follows covers one T cell receptor beta chain sequence. The count of this clone is one. The target of this receptor is not known. No much larger clone exists at a distance of one base, and base qualities are not known. The ex vivo total memory CD4+ samples were sequenced at deep level, which gave a detection sensitivity of one cell in 200,000. The QIAamp DNA Micro Kit was used to extract genomic DNA from cell pellets, and spectrophotometry was used to check the quantity and purity of the genomic DNA. Amplification of TCR Vbeta CDR3 regions was performed with the immunoSEQ multiplex PCR assay. The amplicons were sequenced on the Illumina HiSeq platform. The retrieved sequences were 87 nucleotides in length and included the CDR3 region. The study's processing was this. A clonotype was defined as a unique productive TCR Vbeta nucleotide sequence, quantified by productive template frequency from ImmunoSEQ Analyzer V3.0. Expanded clonotypes were defined by a threshold at the top 5th percentile of each frequency-ranked repertoire. Repertoire overlap was calculated as Chao-Jaccard with the R package fossil and was visualized by nonmetric multidimensional scaling with the R package MASS. TCRdb's version of the immuneACCESS table is confined to in-frame rearrangements and falls short of the full clone set. An unresolved V gene accounts for under half of the shortfall where checked; the remainder is of unknown origin. From that table come the V and J calls and clone size; the DNA was used to work out D and trimming. The sample yields under 35,000 clones; about 80% were counted once. The ten largest clones represent around 1.7% of the sample.

This sample was included in a study of human CD4 T cells and Enterobacteriaceae (TCRdb year 2020). General study outcomes and caveats: Ex vivo, broadly cross-reactive clonotypes were observed to appear more expanded than specific clonotypes, with 11 of 19 and about two thirds of the roughly 30 being found within the top 5%. The reactivity of ex vivo clonotypes was inferred solely by matching the nucleotide sequences of those clonotypes to CFSE-low cultures from the same donors.

V is cut back by 3 bases and J by 8 bases, with 14 bases in the junction unmatched. There are 18 amino acids in the CDR3, from cysteine to phenylalanine inclusive. Only CDR3 DNA remains: 54 bases, in frame from the first base. CDR1 and CDR2, looked up from the germline V gene, are SGHRS and YFSETQ. Memory CD4+ T cells, defined as all CD4+ cells except CD45RA+CCR7+CD95- naive cells, were FACS-sorted on a FACSAria III to over 98% purity. Blood from healthy donors came from blood donation centers in Switzerland. Total CD4+ T cells and monocytes were enriched by positive selection with CD4 and CD14 magnetic microbeads. Before sorting, CD8+, CD14+, CD16+, CD56+, CD19+ and CD25-bright cells were excluded. To assess in vivo expansion of bacteria-reactive clonotypes, total memory CD4+ T cells from two blood donors were sequenced directly ex vivo. Isolation of peripheral blood mononuclear cells from donor blood was performed with Ficoll-Paque Plus.

Input material: memory CD4+ T cells from blood. The cell subset or site label corresponds to: total memory CD4 T cells sorted directly ex vivo, unstimulated. This TCR was sampled from a human donor in good health. The chain is assembled from TRBV5-1 and TRBJ2-1, with 13 bases matching TRBD2. The sequence in DNA is TGCGCCAGCAGCTCTTCTCCCCAAACTAGCGGGAGGGGGTATGAGCAGTTCTTC. Its protein reads: CASSSSPQTSGRGYEQFF.